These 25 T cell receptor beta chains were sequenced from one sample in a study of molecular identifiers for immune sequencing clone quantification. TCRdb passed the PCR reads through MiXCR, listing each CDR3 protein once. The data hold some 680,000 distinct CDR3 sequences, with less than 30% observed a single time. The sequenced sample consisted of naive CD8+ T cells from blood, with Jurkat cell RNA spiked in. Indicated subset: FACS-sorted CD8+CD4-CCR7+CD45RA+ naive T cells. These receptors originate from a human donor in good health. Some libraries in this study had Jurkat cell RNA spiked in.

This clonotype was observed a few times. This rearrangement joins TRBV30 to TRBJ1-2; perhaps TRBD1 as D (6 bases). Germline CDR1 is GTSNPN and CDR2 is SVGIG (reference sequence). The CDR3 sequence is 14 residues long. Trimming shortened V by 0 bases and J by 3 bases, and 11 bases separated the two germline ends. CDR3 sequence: CAWSVPGTYYGYTF. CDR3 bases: TGTGCCTGGAGTGTACCAGGGACATACTATGGCTACACCTTC.

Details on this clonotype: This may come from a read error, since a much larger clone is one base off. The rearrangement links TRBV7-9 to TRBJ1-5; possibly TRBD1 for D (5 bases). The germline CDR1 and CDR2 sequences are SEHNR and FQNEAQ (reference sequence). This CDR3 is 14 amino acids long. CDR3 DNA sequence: TGTGCCAGCAGCCCCGGGACGGTAGATCAGCTCCAGCATTTT. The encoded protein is CASSPGTVDQLQHF.

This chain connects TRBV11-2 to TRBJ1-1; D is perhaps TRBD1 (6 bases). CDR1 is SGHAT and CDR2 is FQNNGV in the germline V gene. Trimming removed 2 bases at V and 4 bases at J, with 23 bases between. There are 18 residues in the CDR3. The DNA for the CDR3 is TGTGCCAGCAGCTTATTAGGATTGACAGGCAGTTGGGGCACTGAAGCTTTCTTT. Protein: CASSLLGLTGSWGTEAFF.

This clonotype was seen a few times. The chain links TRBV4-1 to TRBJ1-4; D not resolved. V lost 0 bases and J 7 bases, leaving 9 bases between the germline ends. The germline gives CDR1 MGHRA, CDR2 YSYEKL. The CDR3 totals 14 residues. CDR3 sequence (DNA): TGCGCCAGCAGCCAAGAGGGTCGGGGTGAAAAACTGTTTTTT. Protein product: CASSQEGRGEKLFF.

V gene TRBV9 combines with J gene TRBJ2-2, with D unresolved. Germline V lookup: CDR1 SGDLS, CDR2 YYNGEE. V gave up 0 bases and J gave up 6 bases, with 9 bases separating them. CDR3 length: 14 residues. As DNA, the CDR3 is TGTGCCAGCAGCGTAGTAGACCCCCCCGGGGAGCTGTTTTTT. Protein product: CASSVVDPPGELFF.

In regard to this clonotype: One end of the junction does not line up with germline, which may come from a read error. DNA for the CDR3: TGTGCCAGCAGCTATAGCGGGGCTGCTGGAATCACCATATATTTT. The encoded protein is CASSYSGAAGITIYF. The genes are TRBV7-9 and TRBJ1-3, with TRBD1 as a possible D gene (5 bases). This CDR3 region has 15 residues. Germline V gives CDR1 SEHNR, CDR2 FQNEAQ (reference sequence).

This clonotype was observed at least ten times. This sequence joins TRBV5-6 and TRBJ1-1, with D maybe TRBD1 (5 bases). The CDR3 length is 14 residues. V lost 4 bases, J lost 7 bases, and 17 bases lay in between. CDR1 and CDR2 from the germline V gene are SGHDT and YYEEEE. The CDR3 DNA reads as TGTGCCAGCAGCCATGTTACAGGCGGCGTTGAAGCTTTCTTT. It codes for CASSHVTGGVEAFF.

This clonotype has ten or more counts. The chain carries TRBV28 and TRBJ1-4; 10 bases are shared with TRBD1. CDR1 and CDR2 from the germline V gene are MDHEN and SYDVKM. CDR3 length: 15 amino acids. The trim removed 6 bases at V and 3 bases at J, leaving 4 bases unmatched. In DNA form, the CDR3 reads TGTGCCAGCAGGGGACAGGGGTCGCCTAATGAAAAACTGTTTTTT. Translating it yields CASRGQGSPNEKLFF.

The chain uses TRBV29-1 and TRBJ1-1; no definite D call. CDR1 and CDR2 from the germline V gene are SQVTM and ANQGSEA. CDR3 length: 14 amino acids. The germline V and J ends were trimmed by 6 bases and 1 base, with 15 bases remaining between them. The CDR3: CSVLNWAQNTEAFF. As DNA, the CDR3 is TGCAGCGTGTTGAACTGGGCCCAGAACACTGAAGCTTTCTTT.

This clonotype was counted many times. This CDR3 is CASSLARAGDAETQYF. CDR3 in DNA: TGTGCCAGCAGCTTAGCCAGGGCGGGAGATGCGGAGACCCAGTACTTC. The chain uses TRBV7-2 and TRBJ2-5, with 7 bases matching TRBD2. Germline V CDR1 and CDR2: SGHTA, FQGNSA. The CDR3 is 16 amino acids. V shed 0 bases, J shed 5 bases, and the junction held 9 bases outside the gene matches.

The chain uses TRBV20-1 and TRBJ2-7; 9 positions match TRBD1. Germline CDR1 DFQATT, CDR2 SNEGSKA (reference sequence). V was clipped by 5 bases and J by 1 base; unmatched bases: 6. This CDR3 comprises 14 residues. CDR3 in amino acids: CSAETTGGSYEQYF. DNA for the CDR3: TGCAGTGCTGAGACGACAGGGGGATCCTACGAGCAGTACTTC.

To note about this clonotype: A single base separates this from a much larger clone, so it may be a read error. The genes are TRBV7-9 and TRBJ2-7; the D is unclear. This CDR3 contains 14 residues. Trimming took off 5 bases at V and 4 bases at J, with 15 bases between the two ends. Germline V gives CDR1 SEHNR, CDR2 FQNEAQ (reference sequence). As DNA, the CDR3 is TGTGCCAGCAGCGCTTGGATAGGGATGTACGAGCAGTACTTC. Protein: CASSAWIGMYEQYF.

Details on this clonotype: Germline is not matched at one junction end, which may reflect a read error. The DNA for the CDR3 is TGTGCCAGCAGGCAAGGTGAGGACATCTACAATGAGCAGTTCTTC. It encodes CASRQGEDIYNEQFF. This chain connects TRBV3-1 to TRBJ2-1; D perhaps matches TRBD1 (5 bases). There are 15 residues in the CDR3. Germline V CDR1 and CDR2: LGHDT, YNNKEL (reference sequence).

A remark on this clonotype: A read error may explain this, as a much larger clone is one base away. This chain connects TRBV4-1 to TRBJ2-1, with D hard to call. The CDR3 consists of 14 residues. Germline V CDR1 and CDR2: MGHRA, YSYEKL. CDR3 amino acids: CASSQGSGMGEQVF. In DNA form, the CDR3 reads TGCGCCAGCAGCCAGGGTTCAGGAATGGGTGAGCAGGTCTTC.

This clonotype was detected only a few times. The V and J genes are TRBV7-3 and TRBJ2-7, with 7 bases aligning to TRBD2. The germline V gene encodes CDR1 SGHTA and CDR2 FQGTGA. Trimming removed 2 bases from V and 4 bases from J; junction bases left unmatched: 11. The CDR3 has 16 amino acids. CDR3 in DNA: TGTGCCAGCAGCTTATCTTCGGGTAGCGGGTTGTACGAGCAGTACTTC. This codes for CASSLSSGSGLYEQYF.

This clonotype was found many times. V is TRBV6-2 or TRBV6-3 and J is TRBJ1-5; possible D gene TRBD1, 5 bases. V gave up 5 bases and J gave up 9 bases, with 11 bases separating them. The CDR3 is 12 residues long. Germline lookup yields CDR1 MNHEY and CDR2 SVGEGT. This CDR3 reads CASSAGGSPQHF. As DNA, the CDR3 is TGTGCCAGCAGTGCCGGGGGATCGCCCCAGCATTTT.

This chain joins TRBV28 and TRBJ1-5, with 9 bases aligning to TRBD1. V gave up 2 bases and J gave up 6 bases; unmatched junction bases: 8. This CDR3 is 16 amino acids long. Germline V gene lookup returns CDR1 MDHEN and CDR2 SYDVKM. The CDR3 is CASSLAWGQGIQPQHF. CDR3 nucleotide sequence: TGTGCCAGCAGTTTAGCCTGGGGACAGGGTATTCAGCCCCAGCATTTT.

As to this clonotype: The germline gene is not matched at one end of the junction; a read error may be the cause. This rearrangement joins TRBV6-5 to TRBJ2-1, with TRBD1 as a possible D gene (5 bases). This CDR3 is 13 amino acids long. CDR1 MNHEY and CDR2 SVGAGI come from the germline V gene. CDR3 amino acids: CASSYRGYSEQFF. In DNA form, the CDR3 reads TGTGCCAGCAGTTATAGGGGATACAGTGAGCAGTTCTTC.

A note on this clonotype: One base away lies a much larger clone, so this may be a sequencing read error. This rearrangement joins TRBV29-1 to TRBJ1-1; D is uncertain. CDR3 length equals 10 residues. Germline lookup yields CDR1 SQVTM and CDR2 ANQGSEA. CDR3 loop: CGVGAAEAFF. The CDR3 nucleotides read TGCGGCGTGGGTGCAGCTGAAGCTTTCTTT.

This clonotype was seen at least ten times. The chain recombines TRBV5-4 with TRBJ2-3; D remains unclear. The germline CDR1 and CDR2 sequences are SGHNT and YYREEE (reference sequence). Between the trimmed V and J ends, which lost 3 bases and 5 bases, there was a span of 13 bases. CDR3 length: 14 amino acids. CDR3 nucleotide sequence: TGTGCCAGCAGCTCCGCTGGGGTAGGAGATACGCAGTATTTT. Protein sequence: CASSSAGVGDTQYF.

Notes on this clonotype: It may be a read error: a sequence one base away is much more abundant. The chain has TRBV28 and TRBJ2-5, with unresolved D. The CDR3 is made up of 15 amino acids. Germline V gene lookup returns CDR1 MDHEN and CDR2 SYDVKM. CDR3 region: CASSLRQRNQKTQYF. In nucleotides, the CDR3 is TGTGCCAGCAGTTTAAGGCAGAGAAACCAAAAGACCCAGTACTTC.

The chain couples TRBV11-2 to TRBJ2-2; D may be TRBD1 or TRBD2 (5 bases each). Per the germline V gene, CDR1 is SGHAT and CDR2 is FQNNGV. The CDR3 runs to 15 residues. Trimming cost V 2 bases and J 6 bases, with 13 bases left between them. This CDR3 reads CASSLFSGRSGELFF. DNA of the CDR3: TGTGCCAGCAGCTTATTTTCGGGGCGGTCCGGGGAGCTGTTTTTT.

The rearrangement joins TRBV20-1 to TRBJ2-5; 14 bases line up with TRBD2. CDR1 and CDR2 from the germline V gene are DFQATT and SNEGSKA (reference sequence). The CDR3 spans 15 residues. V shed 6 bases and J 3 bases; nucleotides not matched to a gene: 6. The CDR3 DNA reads TGCAGTGCGCAGACTAGCGGGAGGGCGGAAGAGACCCAGTACTTC. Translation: CSAQTSGRAEETQYF.

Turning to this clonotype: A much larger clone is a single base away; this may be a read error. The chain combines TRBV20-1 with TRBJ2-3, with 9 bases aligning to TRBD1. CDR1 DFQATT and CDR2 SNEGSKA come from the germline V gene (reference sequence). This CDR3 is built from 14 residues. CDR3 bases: TGCAGTGCCCCCGGGACAGGGAGGGCAGATATGCAGTATTTT. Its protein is CSAPGTGRADMQYF.

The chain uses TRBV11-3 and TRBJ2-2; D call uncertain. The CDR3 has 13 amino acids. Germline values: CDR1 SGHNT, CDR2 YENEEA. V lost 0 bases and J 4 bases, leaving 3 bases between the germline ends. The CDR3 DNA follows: TGTGCCAGCAGCTTAGAACCCACCGGGGAGCTGTTTTTT. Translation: CASSLEPTGELFF. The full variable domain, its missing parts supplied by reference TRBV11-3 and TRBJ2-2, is EAGVVQSPRYKIIEKKQPVAFWCNPISGHNTLYWYLQNLGQGPELLIRYENEEAVDDSQLPKDRFSAERLKGVDSTLKIQPAELGDSAVYLCASSLEPTGELFFGEGSRLTVL.